Below are 17 T cell receptor beta chains sequenced from a single sample in a study of blood T cell repertoires in COVID-19. The assay was immunoSEQ multiplex PCR, and TCRdb's table has in-frame clones only and misses some. The profile covers roughly 300,000 clones, with 85% appearing a single time and roughly 15% taken by the ten largest. The sample taken for sequencing was peripheral blood. The source is a human donor in a cohort sampled during active COVID-19.

In its sample, this clone was seen once. The chain is built from TRBV3-1 (or the pseudogene TRBV3-2) and TRBJ2-5, with 8 bases lining up with TRBD2. The germline CDR1 and CDR2 sequences are LGHDT and YNNKEL (reference sequence). With 4 bases clipped from V and 4 bases from J, the junction kept 11 bases outside the gene matches. The CDR3 has 16 residues. The CDR3 DNA sequence: TGTGCCAGCAGCCCGATCTATAGCGGGATGAGAGAGACCCAGTACTTC. It specifies CASSPIYSGMRETQYF.

V gene TRBV7-9 combines with J gene TRBJ1-2; D is uncertain. Trimming stripped 2 bases from V and 8 bases from J, with 15 bases between. In germline, CDR1 is SEHNR, CDR2 FQNEAQ (reference sequence). This CDR3 spans 14 amino acids. CDR3 nucleotide sequence: TGTGCCAGCAGCTTATTAAAGGGAGGCGGCGGCTACACCTTC. This gives the protein CASSLLKGGGGYTF.

V and J are TRBV27 and TRBJ1-2, with 8 bases aligning to TRBD1. CDR3 length: 15 amino acids. Unmatched junction bases numbered 12, after V lost 6 bases and J lost 6 bases. Germline lookup yields CDR1 MNHEY and CDR2 SMNVEV (reference sequence). The DNA of the CDR3 is TGTGCCAGCAGCCTCGTATGGCAGGGGGCAGATGGCTACACCTTC. It yields the protein CASSLVWQGADGYTF.

J is TRBJ1-5 and V is TRBV5-4; 7 nucleotides agree with TRBD1. Germline V gene data show CDR1 as SGHNT and CDR2 as YYREEE (reference sequence). This CDR3 region has 15 residues. Trimming cost V 0 bases and J 6 bases; bases outside gene matches: 6. The CDR3 bases are TGTGCCAGCAGCTTGGGTGGGACAGTTGCTCAGCCCCAGCATTTT. This sequence encodes CASSLGGTVAQPQHF.

The CDR3 is CASSRRGSGAEQFF. The CDR3 bases are TGTGCCAGCAGCCGCCGGGGTAGCGGCGCTGAGCAGTTCTTC. V gene TRBV3-1 (or the pseudogene TRBV3-2) combines with J gene TRBJ2-1, with D possibly TRBD2 on 6 matching bases. CDR3 length: 14 amino acids. Trimming took 4 bases from V and 9 from J, leaving 16 bases between them. Germline-derived CDR1 and CDR2 are LGHDT and YNNKEL (reference sequence).

The chain has TRBV29-1 and TRBJ1-2; TRBD1 matches 10 bases. Looked up from germline, CDR1 is SQVTM and CDR2 is ANQGSEA. The CDR3 runs 12 residues. V was pared by 6 bases and J by 5 bases, with 3 bases of the junction left unmatched. The CDR3 region is CSVRQGAYGYTF. The CDR3 bases are TGCAGCGTACGACAGGGGGCATATGGCTACACCTTC.

The rearrangement joins TRBV12-3 or TRBV12-4 to TRBJ2-2; D unclear. CDR3 length: 12 amino acids. V was clipped by 7 bases and J by 7 bases, with 10 bases between them. Here the CDR3 reads CASNEPVGELFF. CDR3 coding DNA: TGTGCCAGCAACGAACCGGTCGGGGAGCTGTTTTTT.

V gene TRBV24-1 combines with J gene TRBJ2-1; 7 bases line up with TRBD1. The germline gives CDR1 KGHDR, CDR2 SFDVKD. The V gene end was trimmed by 3 bases and the J gene end by 4 bases; junction bases not matched to a gene: 8. The length of the CDR3 is 16 residues. The CDR3 here is CATSDRTGWGYNEQFF. The DNA of the CDR3 is TGTGCCACCAGTGATCGGACAGGTTGGGGGTACAATGAGCAGTTCTTC.

This sequence joins TRBV21-1 and TRBJ2-1; no check of the table's D call, TRBD2, against the DNA was made. TRBV21-1 constitutes a pseudogene. The CDR3 runs 14 residues. DNA for the CDR3: TGTGCCAGAAGACCATGGACTAGCGTCCATGAGCAGTTCTTC. It translates to CARRPWTSVHEQFF.

The chain carries TRBV19 and TRBJ1-4; 9 bases are a match to TRBD1. The CDR3 loop spans 15 amino acids. V lost 7 bases and J lost 8; bases outside the gene matches: 11. The V gene's germline CDR1 is LNHDA and CDR2 SQIVND (reference sequence). Written as DNA, the CDR3 is TGTGCCAGTATTCCGTCAACAGGGGGCATGGAAAAACTGTTTTTT. This translates into CASIPSTGGMEKLFF. The entire variable domain, with the rest obtained from reference TRBV19 and TRBJ1-4, is as follows: DGGITQSPKYLFRKEGQNVTLSCEQNLNHDAMYWYRQDPGQGLRLIYYSQIVNDFQKGDIAEGYSVSREKKESFPLTVTSAQKNPTAFYLCASIPSTGGMEKLFFGSGTQLSVL.

The rearrangement joins TRBV5-5 to TRBJ2-5, with 9 bases fitting TRBD1. Looked up from germline, CDR1 is SGHKS and CDR2 is YYEKEE (reference sequence). Germline trimming cut 0 bases from V and 1 base from J; bases unmatched to any gene: 7. CDR3 length: 17 residues. In nucleotides, the CDR3 is TGTGCCAGCAGCTTGGTAGGGACAGGGATAACCCAAGAGACCCAGTACTTC. Protein: CASSLVGTGITQETQYF. The variable domain in full, completed from reference TRBV5-5 and TRBJ2-5, reads DAGVTQSPTHLIKTRGQQVTLRCSPISGHKSVSWYQQVLGQGPQFIFQYYEKEERGRGNFPDRFSARQFPNYSSELNVNALLLGDSALYLCASSLVGTGITQETQYFGPGTRLLVL.

In the case of this clone: Other DNA sequences of this sample code for an identical CDR3. The chain employs TRBV5-1 and TRBJ2-1, with 7 bases matching TRBD2. The CDR3 spans 15 residues. CDR1 is SGHRS and CDR2 is YFSETQ in the germline V gene. V shed 0 bases, J shed 0 bases, and the junction held 0 bases outside the gene matches. The chain's CDR3 is CASSLGGSSYNEQFF. The CDR3 region has the DNA TGCGCCAGCAGCTTGGGCGGGAGCTCCTACAATGAGCAGTTCTTC.

This sequence joins TRBV7-2 and TRBJ1-2, with no clear D. Germline lookup yields CDR1 SGHTA and CDR2 FQGNSA. The CDR3 is 17 amino acids. Trimming took 5 bases from V and 8 from J, leaving 27 bases between them. CDR3 amino acids: CASSRPSGFGSALGYTF. DNA for the CDR3: TGTGCCAGCAGCCGTCCGTCCGGATTCGGGTCCGCTTTAGGCTACACCTTC.

J is TRBJ2-1 and V is TRBV27; possibly TRBD2 for D (6 bases). Trimming took 7 bases from V and 4 from J, leaving 17 bases between them. Germline V gene sequence: CDR1 MNHEY, CDR2 SMNVEV (reference sequence). CDR3 length equals 15 residues. The CDR3 region is CASNPLANLYNEQFF. The CDR3 DNA is TGTGCCAGCAACCCTCTAGCGAACCTTTACAATGAGCAGTTCTTC.

This clone was observed at least ten times. The sample has other DNA sequences that encode this CDR3 too. The rearrangement uses TRBV9 and TRBJ2-5; D is possibly TRBD1 (6 bases). Germline CDR1 is SGDLS and CDR2 is YYNGEE. CDR3 length: 15 amino acids. The V gene lost 0 bases and the J gene lost 2 bases, with 11 bases spanning the gap. CDR3 in amino acids: CASSVVQGGQETQYF. CDR3 in DNA: TGTGCCAGCAGCGTAGTACAGGGTGGGCAAGAGACCCAGTACTTC.

CDR3 loop: CASSPWDSSNTGELFF. CDR3 nucleotides: TGTGCCAGCAGCCCATGGGACTCCAGCAACACCGGGGAGCTGTTTTTT. This rearrangement joins TRBV7-9 to TRBJ2-2, with D tentatively TRBD2 (6 bases). CDR3 length: 16 amino acids. CDR1 is SEHNR, CDR2 FQNEAQ, per germline (reference sequence). The V gene lost 5 bases and the J gene lost 2 bases, with 15 bases spanning the gap.

The chain uses TRBV5-1 and TRBJ2-7; 8 bases line up with TRBD2. The V segment lost 2 bases and the J segment 2 bases; nucleotides outside the gene matches: 3. This CDR3 region has 14 residues. Germline CDR1 and CDR2: SGHRS and YFSETQ. CDR3 DNA: TGCGCCAGCAGCTTAGCGGGAGCCCCCTACGAGCAGTACTTC. It codes for CASSLAGAPYEQYF.